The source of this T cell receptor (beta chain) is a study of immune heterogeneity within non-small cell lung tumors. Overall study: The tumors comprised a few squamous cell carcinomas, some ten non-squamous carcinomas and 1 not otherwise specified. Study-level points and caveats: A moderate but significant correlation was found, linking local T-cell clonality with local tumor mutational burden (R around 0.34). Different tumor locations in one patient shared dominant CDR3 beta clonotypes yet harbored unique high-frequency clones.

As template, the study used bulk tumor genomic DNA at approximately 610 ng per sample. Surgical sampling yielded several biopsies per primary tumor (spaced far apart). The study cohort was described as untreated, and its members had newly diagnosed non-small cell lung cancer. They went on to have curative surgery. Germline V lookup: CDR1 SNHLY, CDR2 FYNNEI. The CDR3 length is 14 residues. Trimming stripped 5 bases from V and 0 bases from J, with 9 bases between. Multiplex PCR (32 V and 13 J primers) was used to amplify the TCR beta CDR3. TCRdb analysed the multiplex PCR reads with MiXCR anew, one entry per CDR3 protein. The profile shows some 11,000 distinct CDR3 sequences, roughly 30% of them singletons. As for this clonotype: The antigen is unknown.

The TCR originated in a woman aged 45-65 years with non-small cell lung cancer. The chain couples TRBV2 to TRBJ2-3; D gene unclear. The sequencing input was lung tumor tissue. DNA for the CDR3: TGTGCCAGCAGTTTCGTGGGAAGCACAGATACGCAGTATTTT. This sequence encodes CASSFVGSTDTQYF. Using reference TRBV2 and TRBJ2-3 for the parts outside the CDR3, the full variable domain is EPEVTQTPSHQVTQMGQEVILRCVPISNHLYFYWYRQILGQKVEFLVSFYNNEISEKSEIFDDQFSVERPDGSNFTLKIRSTKLEDSAMYFCASSFVGSTDTQYFGPGTRLTVL.